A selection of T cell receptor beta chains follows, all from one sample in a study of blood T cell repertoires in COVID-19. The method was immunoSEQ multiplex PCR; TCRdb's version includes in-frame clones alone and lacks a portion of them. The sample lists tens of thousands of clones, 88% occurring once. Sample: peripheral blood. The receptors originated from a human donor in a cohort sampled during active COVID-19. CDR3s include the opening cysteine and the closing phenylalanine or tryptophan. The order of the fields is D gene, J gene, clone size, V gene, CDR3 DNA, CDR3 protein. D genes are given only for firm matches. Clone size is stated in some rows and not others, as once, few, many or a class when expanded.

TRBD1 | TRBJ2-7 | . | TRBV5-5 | TGTGCCAGCAGCTTGGAACTTTGGACAGGGGGCGAGCAGTACTTC | CASSLELWTGGEQYF
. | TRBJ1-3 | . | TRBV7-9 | TGTGGCTGGCCTGGAAACACCATATATTTT | CGWPGNTIYF
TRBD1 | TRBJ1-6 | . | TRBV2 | TGTGCCACCGGGACAGAATTTAATTCACCCCTCCACTTT | CATGTEFNSPLHF
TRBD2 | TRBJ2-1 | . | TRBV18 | TGTGCCAGCTCACCTGCCCCTAGCGGGGATAATGAGCAGTTCTTC | CASSPAPSGDNEQFF
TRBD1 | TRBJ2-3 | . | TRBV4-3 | TGCGCCAGCAGCCGAGAAGATCTGGGGACAGGGTTCGGTAGGGGCACAGATACGCAGTATTTT | CASSREDLGTGFGRGTDTQYF
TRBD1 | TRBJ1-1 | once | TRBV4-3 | TGCGCCAGCAGCGAAGTCTCCGACAGGGGGACTGAAGCTTTCTTT | CASSEVSDRGTEAFF
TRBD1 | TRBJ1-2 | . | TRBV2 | TGTGCCAGCAGTGATGAGACAGGGGACAACGGCTACACCTTC | CASSDETGDNGYTF
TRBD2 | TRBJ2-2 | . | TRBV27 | TGTGCCAGCAGTCCATCGGGACTAGCCGGGGAGCTGTTTTTT | CASSPSGLAGELFF
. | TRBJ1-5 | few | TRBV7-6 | TGTGCCAGCAGCTCCAGCCCGGGAGGGAGCAATCAGCCCCAGCATTTT | CASSSSPGGSNQPQHF
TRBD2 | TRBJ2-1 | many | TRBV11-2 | TGTGCCAGCAGCCGACACGGCGGGGGGATCTCCTACAATGAGCAGTTCTTC | CASSRHGGGISYNEQFF
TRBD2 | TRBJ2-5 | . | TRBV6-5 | TGTGCCAGCAGTTTATTCGGACTAGCGGGTCAAGAGACCCAGTACTTC | CASSLFGLAGQETQYF
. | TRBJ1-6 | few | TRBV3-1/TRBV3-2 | TGTGCCAGCAGCCAAGGGGGGGACGCCCTCTATAATTCACCCCTCCACTTT | CASSQGGDALYNSPLHF
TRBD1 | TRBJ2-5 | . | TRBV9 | TGTGCCAGCAGCGTTACAGGGGCCCAAGAGACCCAGTACTTC | CASSVTGAQETQYF
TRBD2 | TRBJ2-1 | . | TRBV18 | TGTGCCAGCGCCCAGGGGAGACTAGCGGGGGCCTACAATGAGCAGTTCTTC | CASAQGRLAGAYNEQFF
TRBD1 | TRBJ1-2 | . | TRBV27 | TGTGCCAGCAGTACTAAACAGGGGGGTCTTAACTATGGCTACACCTTC | CASSTKQGGLNYGYTF
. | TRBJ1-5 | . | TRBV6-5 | TGTGCCAGCAGGCCGACACATAGCAATCAGCCCCAGCATTTT | CASRPTHSNQPQHF
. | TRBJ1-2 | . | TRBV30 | TGTGCCTGGAGTATGGGGGCGGGTGGGGGCTACACCTTC | CAWSMGAGGGYTF
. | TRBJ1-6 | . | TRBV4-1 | TGCGCCAGCAGCCATTATCAGGGATTAGATAATTCACCCCTCCACTTT | CASSHYQGLDNSPLHF
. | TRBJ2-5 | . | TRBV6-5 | TGTGCCAGCAGTCGAGGAATGCTGGCGGAGACCCAGTACTTC | CASSRGMLAETQYF